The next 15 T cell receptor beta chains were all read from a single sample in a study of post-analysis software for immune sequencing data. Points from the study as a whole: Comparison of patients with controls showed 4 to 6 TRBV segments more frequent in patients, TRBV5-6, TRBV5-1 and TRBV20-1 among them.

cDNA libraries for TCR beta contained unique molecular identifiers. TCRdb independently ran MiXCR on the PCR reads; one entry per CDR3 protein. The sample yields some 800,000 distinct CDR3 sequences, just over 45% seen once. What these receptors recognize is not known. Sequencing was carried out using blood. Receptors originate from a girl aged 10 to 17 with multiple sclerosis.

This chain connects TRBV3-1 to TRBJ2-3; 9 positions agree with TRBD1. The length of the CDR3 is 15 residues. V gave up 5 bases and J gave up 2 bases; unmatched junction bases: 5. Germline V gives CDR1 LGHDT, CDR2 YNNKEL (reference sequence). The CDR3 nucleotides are TGTGCCAGCAGCTACAGGGGGCTGGACACAGATACGCAGTATTTT. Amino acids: CASSYRGLDTDTQYF.

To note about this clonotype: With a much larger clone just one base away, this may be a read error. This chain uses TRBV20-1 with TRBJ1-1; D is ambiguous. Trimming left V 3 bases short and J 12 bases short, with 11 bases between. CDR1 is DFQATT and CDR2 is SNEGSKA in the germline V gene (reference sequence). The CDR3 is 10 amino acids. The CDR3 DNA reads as TGCAGTGCTAGCGAGCGGGGAACTTTCTTT. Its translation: CSASERGTFF.

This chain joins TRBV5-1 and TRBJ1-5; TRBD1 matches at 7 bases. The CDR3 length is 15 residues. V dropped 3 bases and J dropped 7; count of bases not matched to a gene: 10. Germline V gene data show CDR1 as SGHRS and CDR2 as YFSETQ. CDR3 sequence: CASSSEGGPGQPQHF. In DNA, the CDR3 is TGCGCCAGCAGCTCGGAAGGGGGCCCGGGGCAGCCCCAGCATTTT.

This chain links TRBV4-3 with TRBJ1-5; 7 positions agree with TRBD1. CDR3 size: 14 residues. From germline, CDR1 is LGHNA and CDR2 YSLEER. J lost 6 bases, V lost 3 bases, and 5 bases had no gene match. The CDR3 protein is CASSHDRVAQPQHF. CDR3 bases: TGCGCCAGCAGCCACGACAGGGTGGCTCAGCCCCAGCATTTT.

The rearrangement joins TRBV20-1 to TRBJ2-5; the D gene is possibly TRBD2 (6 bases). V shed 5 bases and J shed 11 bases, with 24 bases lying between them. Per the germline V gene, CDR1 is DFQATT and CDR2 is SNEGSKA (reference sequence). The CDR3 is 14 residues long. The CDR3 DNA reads TGCAGTGCTGGATCCCAGAGACCCCACCGGGAGCAGTACTTC. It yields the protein CSAGSQRPHREQYF.

The DNA for the CDR3 is TGTGCCAGCAGCCCCTCAGGCGGGAGTAGATACAATGAGCAGTTCTTC. It yields the protein CASSPSGGSRYNEQFF. The chain is built from TRBV7-3 and TRBJ2-1, with 7 bases lining up with TRBD2. The CDR3 has 16 residues. Germline V lookup: CDR1 SGHTA, CDR2 FQGTGA. The J segment lost 4 bases and the V segment lost 5 bases, leaving 11 bases of the junction unmatched.

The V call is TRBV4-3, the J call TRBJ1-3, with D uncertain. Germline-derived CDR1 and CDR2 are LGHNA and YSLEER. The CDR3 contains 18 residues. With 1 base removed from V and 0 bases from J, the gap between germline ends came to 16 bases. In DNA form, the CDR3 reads TGCGCCAGCAGCCAAGTTCTTGGGCCGGGCAGCTCTGGAAACACCATATATTTT. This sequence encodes CASSQVLGPGSSGNTIYF.

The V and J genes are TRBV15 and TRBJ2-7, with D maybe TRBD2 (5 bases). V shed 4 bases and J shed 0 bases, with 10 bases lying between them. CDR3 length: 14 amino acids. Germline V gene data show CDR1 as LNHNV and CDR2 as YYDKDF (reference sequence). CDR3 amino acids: CATSKRKPSYEQYF. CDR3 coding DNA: TGTGCCACCAGCAAGCGGAAACCCTCCTACGAGCAGTACTTC.

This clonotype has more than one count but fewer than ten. The CDR3 sequence is CASRQGAATGELFF. For the CDR3, the DNA is TGTGCCAGTAGACAGGGGGCGGCCACCGGGGAGCTGTTTTTT. The rearrangement joins TRBV19 to TRBJ2-2; 9 positions match TRBD1. J gave up 4 bases and V 6 bases, and 3 bases lay outside the gene matches. The CDR3 has 14 residues. Per germline, CDR1 LNHDA and CDR2 SQIVND (reference sequence).

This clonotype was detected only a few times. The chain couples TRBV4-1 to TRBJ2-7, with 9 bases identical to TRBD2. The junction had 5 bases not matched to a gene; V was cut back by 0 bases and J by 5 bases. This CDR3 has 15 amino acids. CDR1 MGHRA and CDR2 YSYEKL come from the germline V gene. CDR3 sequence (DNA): TGCGCCAGCAGCCAAGATAGCGGGAGAGTAGACGAGCAGTACTTC. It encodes CASSQDSGRVDEQYF.

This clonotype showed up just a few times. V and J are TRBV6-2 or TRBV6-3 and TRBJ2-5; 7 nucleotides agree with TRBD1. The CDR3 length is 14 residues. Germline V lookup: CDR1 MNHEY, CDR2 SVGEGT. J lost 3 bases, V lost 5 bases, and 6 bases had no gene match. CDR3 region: CASSTRDREETQYF. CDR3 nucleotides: TGTGCCAGCAGTACCCGGGACAGAGAAGAGACCCAGTACTTC.

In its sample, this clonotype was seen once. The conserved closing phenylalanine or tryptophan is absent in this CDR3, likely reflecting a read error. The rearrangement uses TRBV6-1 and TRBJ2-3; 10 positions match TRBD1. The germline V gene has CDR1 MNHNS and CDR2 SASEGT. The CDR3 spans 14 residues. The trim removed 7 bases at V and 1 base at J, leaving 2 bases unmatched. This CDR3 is CASKGTGGTDTQYL. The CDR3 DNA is TGTGCCAGCAAAGGGACAGGGGGCACAGATACGCAGTATTTG.

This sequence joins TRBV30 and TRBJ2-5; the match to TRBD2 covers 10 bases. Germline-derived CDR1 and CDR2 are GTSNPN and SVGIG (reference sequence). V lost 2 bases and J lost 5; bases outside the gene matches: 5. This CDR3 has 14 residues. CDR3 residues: CAWSTAGGSETQYF. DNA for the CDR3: TGTGCCTGGAGTACAGCGGGAGGGTCGGAGACCCAGTACTTC.

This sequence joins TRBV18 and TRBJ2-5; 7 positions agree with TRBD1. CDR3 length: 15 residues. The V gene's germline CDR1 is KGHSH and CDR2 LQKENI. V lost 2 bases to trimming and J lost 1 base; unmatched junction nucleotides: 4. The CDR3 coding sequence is TGTGCCAGCTCACCATTCGGGACAGCCCAAGAGACCCAGTACTTC. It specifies CASSPFGTAQETQYF. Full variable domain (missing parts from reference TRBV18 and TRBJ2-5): NAGVMQNPRHLVRRRGQEARLRCSPMKGHSHVYWYRQLPEEGLKFMVYLQKENIIDESGMPKERFSAEFPKEGPSILRIQQVVRGDSAAYFCASSPFGTAQETQYFGPGTRLLVL.

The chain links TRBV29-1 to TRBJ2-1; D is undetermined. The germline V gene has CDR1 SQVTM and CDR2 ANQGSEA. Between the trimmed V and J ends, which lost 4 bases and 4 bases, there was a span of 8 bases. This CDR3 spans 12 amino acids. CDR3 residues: CSVGEGYNEQFF. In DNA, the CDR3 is TGCAGCGTTGGAGAAGGGTACAATGAGCAGTTCTTC.